This TCR beta chain was sequenced in a study of blood T cell repertoires in COVID-19 (dated by TCRdb to the early 2020s). A note on the overall study: Samples from collaborators originated in the United States, Italy and Spain and spanned both the acute and convalescent phases of COVID-19. The repertoires were made available in a free public database intended to serve as a resource for research on the immune response to SARS-CoV-2. Deeply sampled blood TCRbeta repertoires from subjects exposed to, actively infected with, or recovered from COVID-19 were included in the dataset. The prospective study material was composed of cDNA or gDNA derived from T cells, B-cell-depleted T cells, or PBMCs. Nearly every sample came with metadata listing a de-identified subject ID, COVID-19 status, age in years and sex. Where available, HLA class I and class II types were taken from metadata supplied by the sample provider and were not determined by assay-based typing. The samples were drawn from the first 160 participants of the ongoing ImmuneRACE study and from over a thousand subjects provided by 6 global collaborators.

Whole blood was collected in K2EDTA tubes by collaborating institutions according to the institutions' own protocols. For TCRbeta analysis, collaborators shipped samples as frozen whole blood, isolated PBMCs, or DNA extracted from either of those sample types. With respect to this clone: Its antigen remains unidentified. No base qualities exist here, and no much larger clone lies one base off it.

The research as a whole found: The quantity of clinical and demographic metadata differed by source and by participant and was supplied without curation.

The immunoSEQ Assay, a bias-controlled multiplex PCR, was used to amplify TCRbeta CDR3 regions from genomic DNA. As for the original processing: Within the assay, amplification of reference gene primers was used to estimate how many nucleated cells each sample contained. To quantify the absolute abundance of each unique TCRbeta CDR3 rearrangement, sequence reads were collapsed and filtered. Productive Simpson clonality was computed per sample as the square root of Simpson's diversity index over productive rearrangements. TCRdb stores this immuneACCESS table with in-frame sequences only. Part of the clones is absent; in the studies checked, under half of the shortfall reflects unresolved V genes, and no reason is known for the rest. The V and J calls and the clone size are those of that table, but D and trimming were determined from the DNA. Within this sample are approximately 270,000 clones, with approximately 90% of them counted one time only. The leading ten clones occupy about 0.8% of the sample.

The origin of this receptor is a man aged 30 to 39 with acute or convalescent COVID-19. Sequences were obtained from peripheral blood.

The DNA sequence is as follows: TGTGCCAGCAGTGCGCGACAGATCGATGGCTACACCTTC. This codes for CASSARQIDGYTF. The chain couples TRBV2 to TRBJ1-2; D gene: possibly TRBD1, on 5 matching bases. Via the germline V gene, CDR1 is SNHLY and CDR2 FYNNEI. V is reduced by 4 bases and J by 6 bases, leaving a spacing of 12 bases between them. Its CDR3 holds 13 amino acids, cysteine through phenylalanine. Kept here is only the CDR3 DNA, which spans 39 bases and is read in frame from base 1. The entire variable domain, with the stretches around the CDR3 drawn from the reference TRBV2 and TRBJ1-2 proteins, is EPEVTQTPSHQVTQMGQEVILRCVPISNHLYFYWYRQILGQKVEFLVSFYNNEISEKSEIFDDQFSVERPDGSNFTLKIRSTKLEDSAMYFCASSARQIDGYTFGSGTRLTVV.